The present T cell receptor (beta chain) was sequenced within a study of shared clonotypes between healthy human individuals. Notes on the study in general: Among donors, sharing of clonotypes was expected to be affected by sequencing depth. Sample collection involved blood only; tissue repertoires are likely different. Sharing across a few donors was seen in roughly 5% of naive CD4 clonotypes. Having only a few donors restricted how much genetic and exposure-history diversity was captured.

Clones were read by immunoSEQ multiplex PCR, and TCRdb kept only the in-frame ones, dropping some. The table has about 2.2 million clones, 85% to 95% seen once; the top ten hold about 1.7%. From germline, CDR1 is LGHNA and CDR2 YNFKEQ. Trimming cost V 0 bases and J 3 bases, with 12 bases left between them. The length of the CDR3 is 15 residues. Naive CD8 cells, CD45RO-negative and positively selected for CCR7, excluded terminally differentiated effector memory CD45RA+ cells. For this clone: Its antigen remains unidentified.

The sample comprised naive CD8+ T cells from PBMCs. This receptor was obtained from a man between 18 and 35 years old in good health. Some clones in this sample may be carry-over from other donors' samples. The chain couples TRBV4-2 to TRBJ2-7; D call uncertain. CDR3: CASSQDQAPRYEQYF. CDR3 DNA sequence: TGTGCCAGCAGCCAAGATCAAGCGCCACGCTACGAGCAGTACTTC.